This TCR beta chain was recorded in a study of cytomegalovirus exposure and HLA in healthy donors. 60 Vbeta and 13 Jbeta primers were used in PCR. Data came from immunoSEQ multiplex PCR; TCRdb stores just in-frame clones and leaves some out. The table shows approximately 160,000 clones, with approximately 67% occurring only once. In nominal health when sampled, donors likely had unrecorded immune exposures nonetheless. Points on this clone: The antigen is unknown.

Findings of the study overall: The authors later found TCR association rates varying by HLA locus, with DRB1 most and HLA-C fewest. One variant, a missense change in DCLRE1C, was linked in a later analysis to TCR beta V- and J-gene trimming.

V was trimmed by 8 bases and J by 7 bases, leaving 15 bases between them. Germline lookup yields CDR1 SGHTA and CDR2 FQGNSA. The CDR3 covers 14 residues. This clonotype originated in a woman aged 18-29 years in good health and CMV-seropositive. The chain carries TRBV7-2 and TRBJ1-6, with D possibly being TRBD1 (5 bases). Sequenced material: PBMCs. The CDR3 loop is CASGRTGQNSPLHF. In nucleotides, the CDR3 is TGTGCCAGCGGCAGAACAGGTCAGAATTCACCCCTCCACTTT.